The 27 T cell receptor beta chains reported below all come from one sample, sequenced in a study of cytomegalovirus exposure and HLA in healthy donors. It was with 60 Vbeta and 13 Jbeta primers that the PCR ran. The data were produced by immunoSEQ multiplex PCR, yet TCRdb's version contains in-frame clones alone and is incomplete. Of 95,000 to 110,000 clones listed, approximately 72% are singletons. The sequenced sample consisted of PBMCs. The receptors here all came from a woman aged 45-60 years in good health and CMV-seronegative.

This chain links TRBV7-9 with TRBJ1-1; D is perhaps TRBD1 (6 bases). This CDR3 contains 12 residues. Per germline, CDR1 SEHNR and CDR2 FQNEAQ (reference sequence). Trimming removed 3 bases at V and 8 bases at J, with 10 bases between. CDR3 residues: CASSFHGTEAFF. In nucleotides, the CDR3 is TGTGCCAGCAGCTTCCATGGGACAGAAGCTTTCTTT.

CDR3 bases: TGTGCCAGCAGTGGACAGTTCAATCAGCCCCAGCATTTT. Encoded protein: CASSGQFNQPQHF. The genes are TRBV2 and TRBJ1-5; maybe TRBD1 (5 bases). The CDR3 runs to 13 residues. V dropped 4 bases and J dropped 3 bases, with 7 bases sitting between them. The germline CDR1 and CDR2 sequences are SNHLY and FYNNEI.

The chain joins TRBV4-1 to TRBJ1-6; no firm D call. CDR1 MGHRA and CDR2 YSYEKL come from the germline V gene. The CDR3 is 15 residues long. V lost 4 bases and J 5 bases, leaving 12 bases between the germline ends. CDR3 residues: CASSRYGVDNSPLHF. The CDR3 nucleotides are TGCGCCAGCAGCCGCTACGGGGTCGATAATTCACCCCTCCACTTT.

The genes are TRBV20-1 and TRBJ2-7, with D perhaps matching TRBD2 (5 bases). This CDR3 contains 11 residues. Germline CDR1 is DFQATT and CDR2 is SNEGSKA (reference sequence). Trimming cost V 3 bases and J 3 bases, with 6 bases left between them. In DNA, the CDR3 is TGCAGTGCTAGCCGGGACTACGAGCAGTACTTC. Translation gives CSASRDYEQYF.

This sequence joins TRBV5-6 and TRBJ1-5; D gene unclear. Trimming stripped 3 bases from V and 7 bases from J, with 14 bases between. Germline assignment: CDR1 SGHDT and CDR2 YYEEEE. This CDR3 is built from 14 residues. The CDR3 protein is CASSWGGGGQPQHF. The CDR3 region has the DNA TGTGCCAGCAGCTGGGGAGGTGGAGGGCAGCCCCAGCATTTT.

In this sample, this clone turned up once. The rearrangement uses TRBV2 and TRBJ1-2, with TRBD1 identical over 7 bases. The germline V gene has CDR1 SNHLY and CDR2 FYNNEI. V lost 6 bases to trimming and J lost 3 bases; unmatched junction nucleotides: 7. This CDR3 contains 14 residues. CDR3 bases: TGTGCCAGCAGAAGAGGGGGCTCTGACTATGGCTACACCTTC. Amino acids: CASRRGGSDYGYTF.

This clone appeared once. J is TRBJ2-6 and V is TRBV11-2, with D tentatively TRBD1 (6 bases). CDR3 length: 17 residues. The V and J ends lost 4 bases and 1 base respectively, with 14 bases between them. Per the germline V gene, CDR1 is SGHAT and CDR2 is FQNNGV. The CDR3 here is CASSSGTRGSGANVLTF. As DNA, the CDR3 is TGTGCCAGCAGCTCGGGGACAAGGGGGTCTGGGGCCAACGTCCTGACTTTC.

The chain has TRBV6-6 and TRBJ2-1, with TRBD2 as a possible D gene (5 bases). The CDR3 runs 13 residues. Trimming pared 0 bases from V and 7 bases from J, leaving 7 bases between. The germline V gene encodes CDR1 MNHNY and CDR2 SVGAGI (reference sequence). In nucleotides, the CDR3 is TGTGCCAGCAGTTACTCTGGGAGTAATGAGCAGTTCTTC. It encodes CASSYSGSNEQFF.

This clone occurred a few times. The rearrangement joins TRBV6-1 to TRBJ2-1; 11 bases align to TRBD2. Trimming took 4 bases from V and 5 from J; bases not matched to a gene: 1. In germline, CDR1 is MNHNS, CDR2 SASEGT. The CDR3 consists of 14 residues. The CDR3 protein is CASSGLAGHNEQFF. The CDR3 coding sequence is TGTGCCAGCAGTGGACTAGCGGGGCACAATGAGCAGTTCTTC.

The chain carries TRBV10-3 and TRBJ2-7, with D tentatively TRBD1 (6 bases). Trimming left V 4 bases short and J 2 bases short, with 36 bases between. The CDR3 contains 22 residues. Germline V gene data show CDR1 as ENHRY and CDR2 as SYGVKD. CDR3 DNA sequence: TGTGCCATCAGTGCGCTCTGGGTCGCGAGAAAGCCGGGACACCATCCAACCTACGAGCAGTACTTC. It codes for CAISALWVARKPGHHPTYEQYF.

J is TRBJ1-4 and V is TRBV7-2; 8 bases align to TRBD1. The trim removed 2 bases at V and 7 bases at J, leaving 6 bases unmatched. The CDR3 totals 15 residues. Germline CDR1 and CDR2: SGHTA and FQGNSA. In DNA form, the CDR3 reads TGTGCCAGCAGCTTAAAACTGGGGACAGGTGAAAAACTGTTTTTT. Protein product: CASSLKLGTGEKLFF. The full variable domain, its missing parts supplied by reference TRBV7-2 and TRBJ1-4, is GAGVSQSPSNKVTEKGKDVELRCDPISGHTALYWYRQSLGQGLEFLIYFQGNSAPDKSGLPSDRFSAERTGGSVSTLTIQRTQQEDSAVYLCASSLKLGTGEKLFFGSGTQLSVL.

The chain is built from TRBV5-1 and TRBJ2-3, with 8 positions matching TRBD2. The V and J ends lost 4 bases and 2 bases, in that order; junction bases with no gene match: 3. This CDR3 has 14 amino acids. CDR1 and CDR2 from the germline V gene are SGHRS and YFSETQ. The CDR3 DNA is TGCGCCAGCAGCGTCGGGGGGGCCACAGATACGCAGTATTTT. Translating it yields CASSVGGATDTQYF. The variable domain in full, completed from reference TRBV5-1 and TRBJ2-3, reads KAGVTQTPRYLIKTRGQQVTLSCSPISGHRSVSWYQQTPGQGLQFLFEYFSETQRNKGNFPGRFSGRQFSNSRSEMNVSTLELGDSALYLCASSVGGATDTQYFGPGTRLTVL.

The chain combines TRBV29-1 with TRBJ2-7; 8 nucleotides agree with TRBD2. The CDR3 runs to 13 residues. The V gene's germline CDR1 is SQVTM and CDR2 ANQGSEA. Losses at the gene ends were 1 base for V and 7 bases for J; bases not matched to a gene: 6. This CDR3 reads CSVEGSGGREQYF. The CDR3 DNA sequence: TGCAGCGTTGAAGGGTCGGGCGGGAGGGAGCAGTACTTC.

This clone was found a few times. V and J are TRBV5-1 and TRBJ2-1; 10 nucleotides align to TRBD2. The CDR3 totals 15 residues. The germline CDR1 and CDR2 sequences are SGHRS and YFSETQ. The trim removed 3 bases at V and 2 bases at J, leaving 2 bases unmatched. The CDR3: CASSSGTSAYNEQFF. CDR3 nucleotide sequence: TGCGCCAGCAGCTCCGGGACTAGCGCCTACAATGAGCAGTTCTTC.

The gene calls are TRBV5-1 and TRBJ2-7; D unresolved. The CDR3 is 13 amino acids. Trimming cost V 4 bases and J 4 bases, with 12 bases left between them. The germline V gene has CDR1 SGHRS and CDR2 YFSETQ. The CDR3: CASSIDKQYEQYF. The CDR3 nucleotides read TGCGCCAGCAGCATTGACAAACAATACGAGCAGTACTTC.

The CDR3: CASSLAGRSDTQYF. CDR3 coding DNA: TGTGCCAGCAGTTTGGCAGGGAGGTCAGATACGCAGTATTTT. The chain links TRBV28 to TRBJ2-3, with D possibly TRBD2 on 6 matching bases. The ends were cut back, 3 bases at V and 4 bases at J, with 11 bases in the middle. The CDR3 loop spans 14 amino acids. Germline values: CDR1 MDHEN, CDR2 SYDVKM. The full variable domain, with the rest looked up from reference TRBV28 and TRBJ2-3, is DVKVTQSSRYLVKRTGEKVFLECVQDMDHENMFWYRQDPGLGLRLIYFSYDVKMKEKGDIPEGYSVSREKKERFSLILESASTNQTSMYLCASSLAGRSDTQYFGPGTRLTVL.

V is TRBV7-2 and J is TRBJ1-2; a weak D match, TRBD1 (5 bases). The V end lost 5 bases, the J end lost 8 bases, and 18 bases lay between the germline ends. The CDR3 totals 14 residues. Germline CDR1 is SGHTA and CDR2 is FQGNSA. The CDR3 DNA reads TGTGCCAGCAGCACCACGACCCTCAGGGTCGGCTACACCTTC. Translation gives CASSTTTLRVGYTF. The full variable domain, its missing parts supplied by reference TRBV7-2 and TRBJ1-2, is GAGVSQSPSNKVTEKGKDVELRCDPISGHTALYWYRQSLGQGLEFLIYFQGNSAPDKSGLPSDRFSAERTGGSVSTLTIQRTQQEDSAVYLCASSTTTLRVGYTFGSGTRLTVV.

The table lists this clone with a few counts. The chain joins TRBV11-2 to TRBJ1-2, with D possibly matching TRBD1 (5 bases). CDR1 and CDR2 (germline): SGHAT, FQNNGV. Trimming cost V 3 bases and J 6 bases, with 5 bases left between them. This CDR3 spans 11 amino acids. Here the CDR3 reads CASSFRDGYTF. The CDR3 DNA reads TGTGCCAGCAGCTTCAGGGATGGCTACACCTTC.

V usage is TRBV7-9 and J usage is TRBJ1-2; 7 bases map to TRBD1. V lost 8 bases and J lost 4; bases outside the gene matches: 13. Germline-derived CDR1 and CDR2 are SEHNR and FQNEAQ (reference sequence). This CDR3 is built from 15 residues. This chain's CDR3 is CASAFPRTGSYGYTF. As DNA, the CDR3 is TGTGCCAGCGCCTTCCCCCGGACAGGATCCTATGGCTACACCTTC.

The chain has TRBV18 and TRBJ2-1; D possibly corresponds to TRBD1 (6 bases). The V and J ends lost 2 bases and 2 bases respectively, with 10 bases between them. The CDR3 consists of 15 residues. Germline CDR1 is KGHSH and CDR2 is LQKENI. The CDR3: CASSPAGQPYNEQFF. The CDR3 nucleotides read TGTGCCAGCTCACCAGCCGGACAGCCCTACAATGAGCAGTTCTTC.

The chain links TRBV18 to TRBJ2-7, with D perhaps TRBD1 (6 bases). Germline lookup yields CDR1 KGHSH and CDR2 LQKENI. The V gene lost 4 bases and the J gene lost 1 base, with 14 bases spanning the gap. This CDR3 comprises 15 residues. CDR3 DNA: TGTGCCAGCTCACATCCGACAGGCAAATCCTACGAGCAGTACTTC. This codes for CASSHPTGKSYEQYF.

The chain is built from TRBV7-6 and TRBJ2-7, with TRBD1 matching over 11 bases. Trimming cost V 9 bases and J 7 bases; bases outside gene matches: 8. The CDR3 runs 13 residues. CDR1 and CDR2 from the germline V gene are SGHVS and FNYEAQ. CDR3: CASRDRGTQEQYF. CDR3 in DNA: TGTGCCAGTCGGGACAGGGGGACCCAGGAGCAGTACTTC.

The rearrangement links TRBV18 to TRBJ2-2; D not resolved. V lost 3 bases, J lost 2 bases, and 7 bases lay in between. Per germline, CDR1 KGHSH and CDR2 LQKENI. This CDR3 has 14 residues. CDR3 nucleotides: TGTGCCAGCTCACCTAACTCTAACACCGGGGAGCTGTTTTTT. Translation gives CASSPNSNTGELFF.

The chain links TRBV4-3 to TRBJ2-2; D is perhaps TRBD2 (6 bases). The ends were cut back, 4 bases at V and 2 bases at J, with 8 bases in the middle. The V gene's germline CDR1 is LGHNA and CDR2 YSLEER. The CDR3 is 14 residues long. CDR3 sequence (DNA): TGCGCCAGCAGCCGGGACTCAAACACCGGGGAGCTGTTTTTT. Its protein is CASSRDSNTGELFF.

The genes are TRBV18 and TRBJ2-3, with unresolved D. Germline values: CDR1 KGHSH, CDR2 LQKENI. Trimming cost V 0 bases and J 1 base, with 5 bases left between them. This CDR3 has 14 residues. CDR3 sequence: CASSPPQGTDTQYF. Here the CDR3 DNA reads TGTGCCAGCTCACCACCACAAGGCACAGATACGCAGTATTTT.

V is TRBV5-4 and J is TRBJ1-2, with 11 nucleotides matching TRBD1. Germline trimming cut 0 bases from V and 4 bases from J; bases unmatched to any gene: 2. Germline CDR1 SGHNT, CDR2 YYREEE (reference sequence). CDR3 length: 15 amino acids. The CDR3 region has the DNA TGTGCCAGCAGCTTGGGGACAGGGGGCGGCTATGGCTACACCTTC. Translation: CASSLGTGGGYGYTF.

This clone came up a few times. The rearrangement links TRBV18 to TRBJ1-1; weak D call: TRBD1 (5 bases). CDR1 is KGHSH and CDR2 is LQKENI in the germline V gene. The CDR3 contains 14 residues. V was shortened by 6 bases and J by 2 bases, with 13 bases between the two germline ends. The CDR3 region is CASSAGGGNTEAFF. The CDR3 DNA reads TGTGCCAGCTCGGCCGGGGGGGGAAACACTGAAGCTTTCTTT.